The entry that follows covers one TCR beta chain sequence. The antigen is undetermined. The data originate from a study of identical twins. Study-wide results and caveats: A lower insertion count was a feature of abundant cord blood beta clonotypes, with no such feature in memory repertoires.

The CDR3 covers 15 residues. After removal of 1 base from V and 1 base from J, the junction contained 1 base not matched to a gene. Germline CDR1 is SNHLY and CDR2 is FYNNEI. TCRdb reanalysed the 5' RACE reads using MiXCR and keeps one entry per CDR3 protein. The sample records some 560,000 distinct CDR3 sequences, nearly 10% being singletons. This sample also belongs to another study, concerning yellow fever vaccine responses in identical twins.

The chain links TRBV2 to TRBJ2-7; 10 bases are a match to TRBD1. The sequence was obtained from a woman aged 18-30 years in good health. Sequencing input: PBMCs. The chain's CDR3 is CASSEGDRGSYEQYF. CDR3 bases: TGTGCCAGCAGTGAAGGGGACAGGGGATCCTACGAGCAGTACTTC.